This T cell receptor (beta chain) was identified in a study of technical replicates of blood from a handful of donors. Generated by immunoSEQ multiplex PCR, the TCRdb table keeps only in-frame clones and is missing some. Here the sample spans 60,000 to 80,000 clones, roughly nine tenths being singletons. With 2 bases removed from V and 3 bases from J, the gap between germline ends came to 8 bases. Germline V gives CDR1 MDHEN, CDR2 SYDVKM. This CDR3 contains 14 residues. V gene TRBV28 combines with J gene TRBJ1-5; D is uncertain. Sequences were obtained from T cells isolated from PBMCs. The TCR originated in a human donor in good health. The CDR3 protein is CASSLTRFNQPQHF. CDR3 coding DNA: TGTGCCAGCAGTTTAACCAGGTTCAATCAGCCCCAGCATTTT. Based on the CDR3 plus reference TRBV28 and TRBJ1-5, the full variable domain is DVKVTQSSRYLVKRTGEKVFLECVQDMDHENMFWYRQDPGLGLRLIYFSYDVKMKEKGDIPEGYSVSREKKERFSLILESASTNQTSMYLCASSLTRFNQPQHFGDGTRLSIL.